This T cell receptor (beta chain) was captured by sequencing in a study of blood T cell repertoires in COVID-19. Original methodology: Amplified reference gene primers provided the basis for estimating nucleated cell counts. The repertoire was sequenced with immunoSEQ multiplex PCR; TCRdb's copy has only in-frame clones and lacks some. That table furnishes V, J and clone size, whereas the DNA furnished D and trimming. The data contain roughly 140,000 clones, roughly three quarters of them singletons. CDR1 is GTSNPN, CDR2 SVGIG, per germline (reference sequence). With 1 base removed from V and 1 base from J, the gap between germline ends came to 9 bases. This CDR3 comprises 14 residues.

The sequenced sample consisted of peripheral blood. This clonotype was obtained from a man aged 55 to 70 with acute or convalescent COVID-19. The chain is built from TRBV30 and TRBJ2-3; D perhaps matches TRBD1 (5 bases). CDR3: CAWSGIRGTDTQYF. CDR3 in DNA: TGTGCCTGGAGTGGGATCAGGGGCACAGATACGCAGTATTTT.